This T cell receptor beta chain appears in the sequencing data of a study of blood T cell repertoires in COVID-19. Study-wide background: The cDNA or gDNA used as material had been derived from T cells, B-cell-depleted T cells, or PBMCs.

This clone is a singleton in its sample. V shed 2 bases, J shed 7 bases, and the junction held 2 bases outside the gene matches. The germline gives CDR1 GTSNPN, CDR2 SVGIG (reference sequence). The CDR3 has 14 amino acids. How the authors handled the data: It was from reference gene primer amplification that nucleated cell counts were estimated. Method: immunoSEQ multiplex PCR; TCRdb's copy keeps in-frame clones and lacks some. Clonal size and the V and J genes are those of that table, whereas D and trimming came from the DNA. The repertoire has roughly 250,000 clones, 82% of them found once; the top ten carry around 12%.

This clonotype originated in a woman aged 60-75 years with active or convalescent COVID-19. The chain carries TRBV30 and TRBJ2-1; 13 nucleotides match TRBD2. Sample: peripheral blood. The CDR3 here is CAWSTLAGGNEQFF. The CDR3 DNA reads as TGTGCCTGGAGTACACTAGCGGGGGGGAATGAGCAGTTCTTC.